Listed below are T cell receptor beta chains from one sample, sequenced in a study of blood T cell repertoires in COVID-19. Generated by immunoSEQ multiplex PCR, the TCRdb table keeps only in-frame clones and is missing some. Altogether around 86,000 clones are present, 87% being singletons, with the ten largest covering about 5%. Input material: peripheral blood. The origin of the receptors is a woman of 80 years or more with acute or convalescent COVID-19. Both conserved end residues are part of each CDR3. Fields, in order: D gene, clone size, V gene, J gene, CDR3 DNA, CDR3 protein. The D gene is left open where the match is weak. The size field is filled for only some rows; it gives once, few, many or a size class.

d_call: NA
clone_size: NA
v_call: TRBV20-1
j_call: TRBJ2-7
cdr3_nt: TGCAGTACTACCACCTACGAGCAGTACTTC
cdr3_aa: CSTTTYEQYF

d_call: NA
clone_size: NA
v_call: TRBV5-1
j_call: TRBJ1-2
cdr3_nt: TGCGCCAGCAGCGTCGGGGGAGATGGCTACACCTTC
cdr3_aa: CASSVGGDGYTF

d_call: NA
clone_size: NA
v_call: TRBV12-5
j_call: TRBJ1-1
cdr3_nt: TGTGCTAGTGGTAATAAACCGGGGAACACTGAAGCTTTCTTT
cdr3_aa: CASGNKPGNTEAFF

d_call: TRBD1
clone_size: NA
v_call: TRBV19
j_call: TRBJ1-5
cdr3_nt: TGTGCCAGTAGCCCCGGACAGGGGCATCAGCCCCAGCATTTT
cdr3_aa: CASSPGQGHQPQHF

d_call: NA
clone_size: NA
v_call: TRBV29-1
j_call: TRBJ1-1
cdr3_nt: TGCAGCGTTGAAGTCGGCGGAGGAAACACTGAAGCTTTCTTT
cdr3_aa: CSVEVGGGNTEAFF

d_call: TRBD1
clone_size: NA
v_call: TRBV11-2
j_call: TRBJ2-1
cdr3_nt: TGTGCCAGCAGCTTAGGAGGACAGGGGAATGAGCAGTTCTTC
cdr3_aa: CASSLGGQGNEQFF

d_call: TRBD1
clone_size: NA
v_call: TRBV5-6
j_call: TRBJ1-1
cdr3_nt: TGTGCCAGCAGCTCAGGACAGGGTAGGATGAACACTGAAGCTTTCTTT
cdr3_aa: CASSSGQGRMNTEAFF

d_call: TRBD1
clone_size: NA
v_call: TRBV18
j_call: TRBJ1-1
cdr3_nt: TGTGCCAGCTCACCTTTCGGACAGGAGGGAACTGAAGCTTTCTTT
cdr3_aa: CASSPFGQEGTEAFF

d_call: TRBD1
clone_size: NA
v_call: TRBV6-5
j_call: TRBJ1-2
cdr3_nt: TGTGCCAGCAGAAGGGGACAGTCGAGGGACTATGGCTACACCTTC
cdr3_aa: CASRRGQSRDYGYTF

d_call: NA
clone_size: once
v_call: TRBV3-1/TRBV3-2
j_call: TRBJ2-1
cdr3_nt: TGTGCCAGCAGTAGGGACCGGGGAGGAGGTGAGCAGTTCTTC
cdr3_aa: CASSRDRGGGEQFF

d_call: NA
clone_size: NA
v_call: TRBV9
j_call: TRBJ1-1
cdr3_nt: TGTGCCAGCAGCGTAAACAGGCTTAACACTGAAGCTTTCTTT
cdr3_aa: CASSVNRLNTEAFF

d_call: TRBD1
clone_size: NA
v_call: TRBV3-1/TRBV3-2
j_call: TRBJ1-1
cdr3_nt: TGTGCCAGCAGCCCCTGGGACAGGAACACTGAAGCTTTCTTT
cdr3_aa: CASSPWDRNTEAFF

d_call: NA
clone_size: NA
v_call: TRBV7-2
j_call: TRBJ2-1
cdr3_nt: TGTGCCAGCAGCATCAAGACGGGGGACAATGAGCAGTTCTTC
cdr3_aa: CASSIKTGDNEQFF

d_call: NA
clone_size: NA
v_call: TRBV14
j_call: TRBJ2-7
cdr3_nt: TGTGCCAGCAGTCCCGACAAGTCCTACGAGCAGTACTTC
cdr3_aa: CASSPDKSYEQYF

d_call: NA
clone_size: few
v_call: TRBV5-8
j_call: TRBJ2-6
cdr3_nt: TGTGCCAGCAGCTTACAGGGTAACCTCCTGACTTTC
cdr3_aa: CASSLQGNLLTF

d_call: NA
clone_size: NA
v_call: TRBV30
j_call: TRBJ2-1
cdr3_nt: TGTGCCTGGAGTGAATTTGCGAATGAGCAGTTCTTC
cdr3_aa: CAWSEFANEQFF

d_call: NA
clone_size: NA
v_call: TRBV30
j_call: TRBJ1-1
cdr3_nt: TGTGCCTGGAGTGTACAGGGAAACACTGAAGCTTTCTTT
cdr3_aa: CAWSVQGNTEAFF

d_call: NA
clone_size: NA
v_call: TRBV29-1
j_call: TRBJ1-1
cdr3_nt: TGCAGCGTTGAAAGGGGAATGAACACTGAAGCTTTCTTT
cdr3_aa: CSVERGMNTEAFF

d_call: NA
clone_size: NA
v_call: TRBV7-3
j_call: TRBJ1-1
cdr3_nt: TGTGCCAGCAGCTTACTCGGTAATAGGAACACTGAAGCTTTCTTT
cdr3_aa: CASSLLGNRNTEAFF

d_call: TRBD1
clone_size: NA
v_call: TRBV5-4
j_call: TRBJ1-1
cdr3_nt: TGTGCCAGCAGGCGTGACAGGGGGATGAACACTGAAGCTTTCTTT
cdr3_aa: CASRRDRGMNTEAFF

d_call: NA
clone_size: few
v_call: TRBV5-1
j_call: TRBJ1-1
cdr3_nt: TGCGCCAGCAGCCCCTCCCCCCAGTCGAACACTGAAGCTTTCTTT
cdr3_aa: CASSPSPQSNTEAFF

d_call: NA
clone_size: NA
v_call: TRBV29-1
j_call: TRBJ2-7
cdr3_nt: TGCAGCGTTCGGGGGGGGGACAGGGCCCACGAGCAGTACTTC
cdr3_aa: CSVRGGDRAHEQYF

d_call: TRBD1
clone_size: once
v_call: TRBV5-1
j_call: TRBJ2-3
cdr3_nt: TGCGCCAGCAGCTTACGGGGACAGTATCACACAGATACGCAGTATTTT
cdr3_aa: CASSLRGQYHTDTQYF

d_call: NA
clone_size: NA
v_call: TRBV12-3/TRBV12-4
j_call: TRBJ1-2
cdr3_nt: TGTGCCAGCAGTTTAAATCCAAACTATGGCTACACCTTC
cdr3_aa: CASSLNPNYGYTF

d_call: NA
clone_size: NA
v_call: TRBV3-1/TRBV3-2
j_call: TRBJ1-3
cdr3_nt: TGTGCCAGCAGCCAAGTAACAGGAAACACCATATATTTT
cdr3_aa: CASSQVTGNTIYF

d_call: TRBD1
clone_size: NA
v_call: TRBV5-6
j_call: TRBJ2-7
cdr3_nt: TGTGCCAGCAGCCCCGACAGGGAATCCTACGAGCAGTACTTC
cdr3_aa: CASSPDRESYEQYF

d_call: NA
clone_size: NA
v_call: TRBV5-8
j_call: TRBJ1-6
cdr3_nt: TGTGCCAGCAGCTTGGTATACGGCGGAACTAATTCACCCCTCCACTTT
cdr3_aa: CASSLVYGGTNSPLHF

d_call: TRBD1
clone_size: NA
v_call: TRBV6-2/TRBV6-3
j_call: TRBJ1-6
cdr3_nt: TGTGCCAGCAGCTTACGTCGGGACAGGGATAATTCACCCCTCCACTTT
cdr3_aa: CASSLRRDRDNSPLHF

d_call: NA
clone_size: NA
v_call: TRBV18
j_call: TRBJ1-1
cdr3_nt: TGTGCCAGCTCACCCTCCGAAGAACTCGGGGTCACTGAAGCTTTCTTT
cdr3_aa: CASSPSEELGVTEAFF

d_call: NA
clone_size: NA
v_call: TRBV10-1
j_call: TRBJ1-4
cdr3_nt: TGCGCCAGCAGTAAAGGACACAATGAAAAACTGTTTTTT
cdr3_aa: CASSKGHNEKLFF

d_call: TRBD1
clone_size: once
v_call: TRBV19
j_call: TRBJ1-4
cdr3_nt: TGTGCCAGTAGTTTTCGTGGGGACAGGGACGAAAAACTGTTTTTT
cdr3_aa: CASSFRGDRDEKLFF

d_call: TRBD2
clone_size: NA
v_call: TRBV11-2
j_call: TRBJ2-5
cdr3_nt: TGTGCCAGCAGCTTAGGTGGCGGGGGAGGGGAGACCCAGTACTTC
cdr3_aa: CASSLGGGGGETQYF

d_call: NA
clone_size: NA
v_call: TRBV12-3/TRBV12-4
j_call: TRBJ1-2
cdr3_nt: TGTGCCAGCAGCAGTAACTATGGCTACACCTTC
cdr3_aa: CASSSNYGYTF

d_call: NA
clone_size: NA
v_call: TRBV5-4
j_call: TRBJ1-4
cdr3_nt: TGTGCCAGCAGCTTACCAGGAACTGAAAAACTGTTTTTT
cdr3_aa: CASSLPGTEKLFF

d_call: TRBD1
clone_size: NA
v_call: TRBV11-2
j_call: TRBJ1-2
cdr3_nt: TGTGCCAGCAGCCAAGACAGGGGGCCCTATGGCTACACCTTC
cdr3_aa: CASSQDRGPYGYTF

d_call: TRBD2
clone_size: NA
v_call: TRBV4-2
j_call: TRBJ2-1
cdr3_nt: TGTGCCAGCGGAATAGCGGGGTCTGGTTTGTTCTTC
cdr3_aa: CASGIAGSGLFF

d_call: NA
clone_size: NA
v_call: TRBV19
j_call: TRBJ2-1
cdr3_nt: TGTGCCAGTAGTAGGGAGCTTAGTTACAATGAGCAGTTCTTC
cdr3_aa: CASSRELSYNEQFF

d_call: TRBD1
clone_size: NA
v_call: TRBV19
j_call: TRBJ1-5
cdr3_nt: TGTGCCAGTAGTCAAGGGACAGGATATCAGCCCCAGCATTTT
cdr3_aa: CASSQGTGYQPQHF

d_call: NA
clone_size: NA
v_call: TRBV12-5
j_call: TRBJ1-5
cdr3_nt: TGTGCTAGTGGTTTGGGGGGACACGGCAATCAGCCCCAGCATTTT
cdr3_aa: CASGLGGHGNQPQHF

d_call: NA
clone_size: NA
v_call: TRBV25-1
j_call: TRBJ2-5
cdr3_nt: TGTGCCAGCAGTGCAGGATCGTCGACTCGCCAGGGGACCCAGTACTTC
cdr3_aa: CASSAGSSTRQGTQYF

d_call: TRBD1
clone_size: few
v_call: TRBV28
j_call: TRBJ1-2
cdr3_nt: TGTGCCAGCAGTTTAGGACAGGTCGGAGGCTACACCTTC
cdr3_aa: CASSLGQVGGYTF

d_call: NA
clone_size: NA
v_call: TRBV5-5
j_call: TRBJ2-3
cdr3_nt: TGTGCCAGCAGCCGAGGGACTAGCACAGATACGCAGTATTTT
cdr3_aa: CASSRGTSTDTQYF

d_call: NA
clone_size: NA
v_call: TRBV29-1
j_call: TRBJ2-7
cdr3_nt: TGCAGCACGAGAATGGGGGGTCAGAGCGAGCAGTACTTC
cdr3_aa: CSTRMGGQSEQYF

d_call: TRBD1
clone_size: few
v_call: TRBV19
j_call: TRBJ2-2
cdr3_nt: TGTGCCAGTAGTACCCCGACAGGGACGAACACCGGGGAGCTGTTTTTT
cdr3_aa: CASSTPTGTNTGELFF

d_call: NA
clone_size: NA
v_call: TRBV7-9
j_call: TRBJ1-1
cdr3_nt: TGTGCCAGCAGCTTACTCAGGGAAGCTTTCTTT
cdr3_aa: CASSLLREAFF

d_call: TRBD2
clone_size: NA
v_call: TRBV5-1
j_call: TRBJ2-3
cdr3_nt: TGCGCCAGCGCCCCTGGGAGCGGGAGGATCAGGACAGATACGCAGTATTTT
cdr3_aa: CASAPGSGRIRTDTQYF

d_call: TRBD2
clone_size: NA
v_call: TRBV11-3
j_call: TRBJ2-7
cdr3_nt: TGTGCCACCCATTCGGGAGGCCGGGCCTACGAGCAGTACTTC
cdr3_aa: CATHSGGRAYEQYF

d_call: TRBD1
clone_size: few
v_call: TRBV5-6
j_call: TRBJ1-5
cdr3_nt: TGTGCCAGCAGCTTCGGACAGGGGAATCAGCCCCAGCATTTT
cdr3_aa: CASSFGQGNQPQHF

d_call: NA
clone_size: NA
v_call: TRBV4-3
j_call: TRBJ1-2
cdr3_nt: TGCGCCAGCAGCCAAGATGGTAGTTCTAACTATGGCTACACCTTC
cdr3_aa: CASSQDGSSNYGYTF

d_call: NA
clone_size: NA
v_call: TRBV13
j_call: TRBJ2-3
cdr3_nt: TGTGCCAGCAGCTTAGACAGGGTACAAGATACGCAGTATTTT
cdr3_aa: CASSLDRVQDTQYF

d_call: NA
clone_size: NA
v_call: TRBV15
j_call: TRBJ1-4
cdr3_nt: TGTGCCACCGGGGGAGCGGGAACTAATGAAAAACTGTTTTTT
cdr3_aa: CATGGAGTNEKLFF

d_call: NA
clone_size: NA
v_call: TRBV7-2
j_call: TRBJ1-1
cdr3_nt: TGTGCCAGCAGCTTAGTGCCAACGAGGTACACTGAAGCTTTCTTT
cdr3_aa: CASSLVPTRYTEAFF